This T cell receptor beta chain was recovered during a study of CD8+CD57+ T cells in acquired aplastic anemia. On this clonotype: The junction departs from germline at one end; a sequencing error may be responsible.

Germline V lookup: CDR1 MNHEY, CDR2 SVGAGI. The CDR3 extends over 15 amino acids. The use of genomic DNA as template underpinned the TCR beta VDJ and CDR3 profiling. A single record per CDR3 protein comes from TCRdb applying MiXCR to the reads. The table records over 150,000 distinct CDR3 sequences, over 70% of them present only once. Patients sequenced had flow cytometry evidence of CD8+CD57+ cell expansion. Each patient carried a diagnosis of severe acquired aplastic anemia. This chain connects TRBV6-5 to TRBJ2-7; 8 bases line up with TRBD2. The source material was sorted CD4+, CD8+, or CD8+CD57+ T cells (not recorded which) from PBMCs. This receptor was obtained from a human donor with aplastic anemia. The CDR3 is CAISEGTGGAYEQYF. Here the CDR3 DNA reads TGTGCCATCAGTGAGGGAACGGGAGGGGCCTACGAGCAGTACTTC.